The 3 T cell receptor beta chains listed next were all sequenced from one sample in a study of blood T cells in healthy people across ages. Through a sample-barcoded 5' primer and a J-beta primer mix, a second PCR was run for roughly 7 to 11 cycles. Each CDR3 protein is one row after TCRdb ran MiXCR on the 5' RACE reads. The sample contains over a million distinct CDR3 sequences, more than 40% of which appear only once. What was sequenced was blood. These receptors were collected from a woman aged 60-70 years in good health.

This clonotype occurred a few times. The chain has TRBV7-9 and TRBJ1-2, with a possible D match to TRBD1 (6 bases). CDR1 is SEHNR, CDR2 FQNEAQ, per germline (reference sequence). Deletions cut 5 bases from V and 6 bases from J, with 10 bases between. The CDR3 spans 12 residues. The CDR3 DNA reads as TGTGCCAGCAGCAGGCAGGGGAATGGCTACACCTTC. This sequence encodes CASSRQGNGYTF.

The count of this clonotype is one. The chain links TRBV7-8 to TRBJ2-5; the D call may be TRBD1 or TRBD2 (7 bases each). This CDR3 comprises 15 residues. V lost 4 bases, J lost 7 bases, and 19 bases lay in between. CDR1 and CDR2 from the germline V gene are SGHVS and FQNEAQ. As DNA, the CDR3 is TGTGCCAGCAGCTCCCCCGGAGACAGGGAGGGGACCCAGTACTTC. Its translation: CASSSPGDREGTQYF.

The sample holds a few counts of this clonotype. This chain uses TRBV9 with TRBJ1-1, with D hard to call. The germline gives CDR1 SGDLS, CDR2 YYNGEE. CDR3 length equals 14 residues. The germline V and J ends were trimmed by 4 bases and 2 bases, with 12 bases remaining between them. CDR3 bases: TGTGCCAGCAGCCGTGGGGAGTTAAACACTGAAGCTTTCTTT. Its protein product is CASSRGELNTEAFF.